Sequencing of this T cell receptor beta chain was carried out in a study of beta chain features in type 1 diabetes. Germline V lookup: CDR1 SQVTM, CDR2 ANQGSEA. V was cut by 4 bases and J by 0 bases, with 13 bases left in between. This CDR3 is 15 amino acids long. Reverse transcription of all isolated RNA meant that expressed TCRB transcripts were sequenced. TCRdb's table, derived via immunoSEQ multiplex PCR, lists solely in-frame clones and lacks some. The data show under 550,000 clones, about an eighth seen once. This chain links TRBV29-1 with TRBJ1-5; D possibly corresponds to TRBD1 (5 bases). This TCR came from a woman aged 18-29 years in good health. Sequencing was carried out using naive CD4+ T cells from blood. The CDR3 loop reads CSVGQGLNSNQPQHF. The CDR3 region has the DNA TGCAGCGTTGGGCAGGGCCTCAATAGCAATCAGCCCCAGCATTTT.